A single sample gave rise to the 18 T cell receptor beta chains below, sequenced in a study of T cell responses to AZD1222 COVID-19 vaccine. The assay was immunoSEQ multiplex PCR, and TCRdb's table has in-frame clones only and misses some. This sample has over 95,000 clones, with roughly 89% found just once. This sample comprised peripheral blood, obtained on day 0 of AZD1222 vaccination. All receptors derive from an adult in good health.

The V and J genes are TRBV13 and TRBJ2-5; D call uncertain. Trimming pared 0 bases from V and 5 bases from J, leaving 13 bases between. This CDR3 region has 15 residues. Germline values: CDR1 PRHDT, CDR2 FYEKMQ (reference sequence). The CDR3 nucleotides read TGTGCCAGCAGCTTAGGCCGAATACGCAGGGAGACCCAGTACTTC. The encoded protein is CASSLGRIRRETQYF.

The genes are TRBV7-2 and TRBJ2-7, with TRBD2 identical over 10 bases. The CDR3 contains 18 residues. Germline V gene data show CDR1 as SGHTA and CDR2 as FQGNSA. V shed 4 bases, J shed 4 bases, and the junction held 16 bases outside the gene matches. Here the CDR3 DNA reads TGTGCCAGCAGCTCCTCGCGGCAGGTTCTAGCGGGAGAATACGAGCAGTACTTC. Translation: CASSSSRQVLAGEYEQYF.

The chain links TRBV7-9 to TRBJ2-1; a possible D gene is TRBD2 (5 bases). With 1 base removed from V and 5 bases from J, the gap between germline ends came to 15 bases. Looked up from germline, CDR1 is SEHNR and CDR2 is FQNEAQ (reference sequence). This CDR3 comprises 16 residues. In DNA, the CDR3 is TGTGCCAGCAGCTTAGGAGGGCCCCCAATCCACAATGAGCAGTTCTTC. Translation: CASSLGGPPIHNEQFF.

The V call is TRBV2, the J call TRBJ2-5; tentatively, D is TRBD1 or TRBD2 (5 bases each). This CDR3 spans 13 amino acids. Germline assignment: CDR1 SNHLY and CDR2 FYNNEI. Between the trimmed V and J ends, which lost 4 bases and 4 bases, there was a span of 10 bases. CDR3 in amino acids: CASSVGRRETQYF. In DNA, the CDR3 is TGTGCCAGCAGTGTGGGACGCCGAGAGACCCAGTACTTC.

The chain is built from TRBV6-2 or TRBV6-3 and TRBJ2-1; TRBD2 agrees at 7 bases. The V segment lost 4 bases and the J segment 4 bases; nucleotides outside the gene matches: 13. This CDR3 comprises 17 residues. Germline CDR1 reads MNHEY; CDR2 reads SVGEGT. CDR3 in amino acids: CASSSRRGSGLYNEQFF. CDR3 DNA: TGTGCCAGCAGTTCACGGAGGGGTAGCGGGTTATACAATGAGCAGTTCTTC.

The CDR3 reads CASSLGNVAGSSYEQYF. For the CDR3, the DNA is TGTGCCAGCAGCTTAGGCAATGTGGCGGGAAGCTCCTACGAGCAGTACTTC. This chain connects TRBV7-2 to TRBJ2-7, with D possibly TRBD2 on 6 matching bases. The CDR3 sequence is 17 residues long. Trimming left V 1 base short and J 0 bases short, with 16 bases between. Germline V gene lookup returns CDR1 SGHTA and CDR2 FQGNSA.

The V call is TRBV28, the J call TRBJ1-5; TRBD1 is a possible D gene (5 bases). V gave up 3 bases and J gave up 11 bases, with 17 bases separating them. The CDR3 sequence is 14 residues long. Germline values: CDR1 MDHEN, CDR2 SYDVKM. The CDR3 bases are TGTGCCAGCAGTTTTAATGGTAGGGGAAGGACCCAGCATTTT. Its translation: CASSFNGRGRTQHF.

The V call is TRBV6-2 or TRBV6-3, the J call TRBJ2-7, with no clear D. V lost 0 bases and J 7 bases, leaving 13 bases between the germline ends. Germline CDR1 is MNHEY and CDR2 is SVGEGT. This CDR3 contains 14 residues. The CDR3 loop is CASSYSSVPREQYF. DNA of the CDR3: TGTGCCAGCAGTTACTCGTCGGTCCCGAGGGAGCAGTACTTC.

The chain joins TRBV9 to TRBJ2-7; 8 bases are a match to TRBD1. Germline CDR1 SGDLS, CDR2 YYNGEE. Unmatched junction bases numbered 9, after V lost 8 bases and J lost 2 bases. This CDR3 comprises 14 residues. CDR3: CASSIGTGTYEQYF. The DNA of the CDR3 is TGTGCCAGTTCAATCGGGACAGGAACCTACGAGCAGTACTTC.

The rearrangement uses TRBV7-9 and TRBJ2-7; 7 bases line up with TRBD2. The CDR3 is 15 residues long. With 5 bases clipped from V and 1 base from J, the junction kept 8 bases outside the gene matches. Germline V gene lookup returns CDR1 SEHNR and CDR2 FQNEAQ (reference sequence). The chain's CDR3 is CASSPPGRASYEQYF. The DNA of the CDR3 is TGTGCCAGCAGCCCCCCTGGGAGGGCTTCCTACGAGCAGTACTTC. The whole variable domain, filled in from reference TRBV7-9 and TRBJ2-7, reads DTGVSQNPRHKITKRGQNVTFRCDPISEHNRLYWYRQTLGQGPEFLTYFQNEAQLEKSRLLSDRFSAERPKGSFSTLEIQRTEQGDSAMYLCASSPPGRASYEQYFGPGTRLTVT.

This chain links TRBV4-3 with TRBJ1-6; D not resolved. The CDR3 runs to 14 residues. CDR1 is LGHNA and CDR2 is YSLEER in the germline V gene. The V gene lost 2 bases and the J gene lost 7 bases, with 9 bases spanning the gap. The CDR3 DNA reads as TGCGCCAGCAGCCAACAGGTCCGCAATTCACCCCTCCACTTT. It translates to CASSQQVRNSPLHF.

This rearrangement joins TRBV18 to TRBJ1-5; D is perhaps TRBD1 (5 bases). The CDR3 length is 16 residues. V lost 4 bases and J lost 5, with 18 bases in between. The germline CDR1 and CDR2 sequences are KGHSH and LQKENI. CDR3 region: CASSRIRAGTDQPQHF. CDR3 nucleotides: TGTGCCAGCTCACGAATCAGGGCAGGGACGGATCAGCCCCAGCATTTT. Full variable domain (remainder filled in from reference TRBV18 and TRBJ1-5): NAGVMQNPRHLVRRRGQEARLRCSPMKGHSHVYWYRQLPEEGLKFMVYLQKENIIDESGMPKERFSAEFPKEGPSILRIQQVVRGDSAAYFCASSRIRAGTDQPQHFGDGTRLSIL.

This rearrangement joins TRBV9 to TRBJ2-3; 11 bases line up with TRBD2. CDR3 size: 18 residues. Unmatched junction bases numbered 21, after V lost 10 bases and J lost 5 bases. Germline V gives CDR1 SGDLS, CDR2 YYNGEE. This chain's CDR3 is CAGGQRGVSGRAGDTQYF. The DNA for the CDR3 is TGTGCCGGGGGGCAGCGGGGTGTTAGCGGGAGGGCAGGAGATACGCAGTATTTT.

The chain is built from TRBV19 and TRBJ2-3, with 10 bases identical to TRBD1. Germline V gives CDR1 LNHDA, CDR2 SQIVND (reference sequence). CDR3 length equals 16 residues. The junction had 9 bases not matched to a gene; V was cut back by 4 bases and J by 5 bases. The chain's CDR3 is CASSRADRGRRDTQYF. For the CDR3, the DNA is TGTGCCAGTAGTAGGGCGGACAGGGGGAGAAGAGATACGCAGTATTTT. The full variable domain, its missing parts supplied by reference TRBV19 and TRBJ2-3, is DGGITQSPKYLFRKEGQNVTLSCEQNLNHDAMYWYRQDPGQGLRLIYYSQIVNDFQKGDIAEGYSVSREKKESFPLTVTSAQKNPTAFYLCASSRADRGRRDTQYFGPGTRLTVL.

This chain links TRBV28 with TRBJ1-5; TRBD1 matches at 9 bases. The germline V gene has CDR1 MDHEN and CDR2 SYDVKM. The CDR3 covers 15 residues. The junction had 6 bases not matched to a gene; V was cut back by 5 bases and J by 4 bases. This chain's CDR3 is CASSHLGQGNQPQHF. The CDR3 coding sequence is TGTGCCAGCAGTCACCTAGGACAGGGGAATCAGCCCCAGCATTTT.

This chain connects TRBV4-2 to TRBJ1-6; the D is unclear. This CDR3 region has 15 residues. V lost 3 bases and J lost 10, with 16 bases in between. From germline, CDR1 is LGHNA and CDR2 YNFKEQ. The CDR3: CASSHSPNSGSPLHF. The DNA for the CDR3 is TGTGCCAGCAGCCATTCCCCAAATTCGGGGTCACCCCTCCACTTT.

This clone showed up just once. This chain connects TRBV9 to TRBJ1-1; tentative D call: TRBD1 (5 bases). Per germline, CDR1 SGDLS and CDR2 YYNGEE. Trimming removed 0 bases at V and 4 bases at J, with 7 bases between. CDR3 length equals 13 residues. DNA for the CDR3: TGTGCCAGCAGCGTAGGGGGGACCACTGAAGCTTTCTTT. Translation: CASSVGGTTEAFF.

This clone was seen just once. The chain is built from TRBV6-2 or TRBV6-3 and TRBJ2-3, with TRBD2 matching over 13 bases. The V gene's germline CDR1 is MNHEY and CDR2 SVGEGT. This CDR3 spans 17 amino acids. The J segment lost 1 base and the V segment lost 5 bases, leaving 6 bases of the junction unmatched. Here the CDR3 DNA reads TGTGCCAGCAGTAGGGGACTAGCGGGATGGGGCACAGATACGCAGTATTTT. It translates to CASSRGLAGWGTDTQYF.